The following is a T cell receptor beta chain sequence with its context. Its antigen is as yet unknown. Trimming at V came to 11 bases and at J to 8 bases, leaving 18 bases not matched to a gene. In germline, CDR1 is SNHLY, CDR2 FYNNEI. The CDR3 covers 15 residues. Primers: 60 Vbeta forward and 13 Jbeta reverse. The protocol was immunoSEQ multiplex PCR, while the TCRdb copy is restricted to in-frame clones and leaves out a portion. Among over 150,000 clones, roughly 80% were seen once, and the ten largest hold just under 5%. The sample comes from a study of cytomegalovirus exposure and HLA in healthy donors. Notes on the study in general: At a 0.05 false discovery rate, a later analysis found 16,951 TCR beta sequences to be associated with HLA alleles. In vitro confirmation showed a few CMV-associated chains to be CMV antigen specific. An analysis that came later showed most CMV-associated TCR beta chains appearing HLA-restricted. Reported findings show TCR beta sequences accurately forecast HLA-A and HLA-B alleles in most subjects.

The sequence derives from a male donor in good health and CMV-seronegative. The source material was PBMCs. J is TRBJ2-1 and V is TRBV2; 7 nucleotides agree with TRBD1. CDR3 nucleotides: TGTGCCCTCCTCTCCCTAGACAGGGCTTCAGATGAGCAGTTCTTC. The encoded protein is CALLSLDRASDEQFF.